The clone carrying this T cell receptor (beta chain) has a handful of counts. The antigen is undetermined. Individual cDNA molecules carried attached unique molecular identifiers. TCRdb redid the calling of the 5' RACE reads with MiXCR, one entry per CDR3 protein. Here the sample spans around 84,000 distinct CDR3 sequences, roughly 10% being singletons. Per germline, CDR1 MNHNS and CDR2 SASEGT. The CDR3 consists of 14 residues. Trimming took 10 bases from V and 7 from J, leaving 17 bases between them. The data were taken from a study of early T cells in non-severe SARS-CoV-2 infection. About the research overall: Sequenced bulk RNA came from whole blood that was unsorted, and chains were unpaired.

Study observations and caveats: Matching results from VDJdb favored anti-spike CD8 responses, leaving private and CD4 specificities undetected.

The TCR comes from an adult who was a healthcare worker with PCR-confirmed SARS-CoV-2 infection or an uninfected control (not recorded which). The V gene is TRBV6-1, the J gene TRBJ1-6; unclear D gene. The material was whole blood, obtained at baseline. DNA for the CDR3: TGTGCCACCACTGGACCTCCACCGAATTCACCCCTCCACTTT. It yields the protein CATTGPPPNSPLHF.